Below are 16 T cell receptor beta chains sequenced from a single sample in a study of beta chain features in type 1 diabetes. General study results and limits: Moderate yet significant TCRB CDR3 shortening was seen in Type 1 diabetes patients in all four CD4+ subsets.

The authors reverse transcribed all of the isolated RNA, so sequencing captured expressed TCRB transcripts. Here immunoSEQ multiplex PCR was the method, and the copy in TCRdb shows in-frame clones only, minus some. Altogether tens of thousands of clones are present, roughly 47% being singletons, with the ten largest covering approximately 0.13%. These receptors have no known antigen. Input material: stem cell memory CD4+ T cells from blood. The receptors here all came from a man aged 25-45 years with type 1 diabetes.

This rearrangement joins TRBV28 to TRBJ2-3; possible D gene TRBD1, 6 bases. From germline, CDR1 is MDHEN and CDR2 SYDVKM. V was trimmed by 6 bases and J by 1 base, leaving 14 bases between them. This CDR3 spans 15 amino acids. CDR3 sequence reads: CASSPIRQGTDTQYF. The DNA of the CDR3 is TGTGCCAGCAGCCCAATCCGACAGGGCACAGATACGCAGTATTTT.

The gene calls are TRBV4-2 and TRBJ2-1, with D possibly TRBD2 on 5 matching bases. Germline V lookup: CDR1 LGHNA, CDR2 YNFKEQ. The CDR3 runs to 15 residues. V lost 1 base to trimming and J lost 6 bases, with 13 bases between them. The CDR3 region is CASSQGGQLLNEQFF. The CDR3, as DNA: TGTGCCAGCAGCCAAGGAGGGCAGCTGCTCAATGAGCAGTTCTTC.

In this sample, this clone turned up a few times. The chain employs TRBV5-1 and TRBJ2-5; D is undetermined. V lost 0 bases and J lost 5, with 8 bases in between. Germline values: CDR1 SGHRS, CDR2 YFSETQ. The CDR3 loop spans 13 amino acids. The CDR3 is CASSLADRETQYF. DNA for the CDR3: TGCGCCAGCAGCTTGGCCGATCGGGAGACCCAGTACTTC.

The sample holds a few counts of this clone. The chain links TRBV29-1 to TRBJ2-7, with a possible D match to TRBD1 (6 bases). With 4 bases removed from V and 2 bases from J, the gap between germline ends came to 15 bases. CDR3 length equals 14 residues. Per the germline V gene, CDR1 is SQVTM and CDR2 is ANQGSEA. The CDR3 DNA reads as TGCAGCGTTGGTGGGGGACAAGGGACCTACGAGCAGTACTTC. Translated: CSVGGGQGTYEQYF.

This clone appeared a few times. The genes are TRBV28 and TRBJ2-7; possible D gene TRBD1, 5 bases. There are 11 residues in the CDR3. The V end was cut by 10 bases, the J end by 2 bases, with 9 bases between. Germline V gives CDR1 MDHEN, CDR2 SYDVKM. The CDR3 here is CAIQGPYEQYF. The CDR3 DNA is TGTGCCATCCAGGGTCCCTACGAGCAGTACTTC.

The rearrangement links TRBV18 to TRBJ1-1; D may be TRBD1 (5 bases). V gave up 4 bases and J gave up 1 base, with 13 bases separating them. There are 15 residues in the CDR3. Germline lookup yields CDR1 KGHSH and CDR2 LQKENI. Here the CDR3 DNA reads TGTGCCAGCTCACTGACCTCCGGGGGGAACACTGAAGCTTTCTTT. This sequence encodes CASSLTSGGNTEAFF.

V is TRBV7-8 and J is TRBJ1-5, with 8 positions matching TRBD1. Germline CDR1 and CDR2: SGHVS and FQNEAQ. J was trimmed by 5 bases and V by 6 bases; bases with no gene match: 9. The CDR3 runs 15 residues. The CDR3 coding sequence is TGTGCCAGCAGTCCACCGGGACAGGCGTATCAGCCCCAGCATTTT. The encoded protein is CASSPPGQAYQPQHF.

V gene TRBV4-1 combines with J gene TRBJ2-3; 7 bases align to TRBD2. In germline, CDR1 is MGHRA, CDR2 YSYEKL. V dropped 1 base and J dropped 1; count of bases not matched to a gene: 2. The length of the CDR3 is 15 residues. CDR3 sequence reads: CASSQAGGRTDTQYF. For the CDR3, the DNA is TGCGCCAGCAGCCAAGCGGGAGGTCGCACAGATACGCAGTATTTT.

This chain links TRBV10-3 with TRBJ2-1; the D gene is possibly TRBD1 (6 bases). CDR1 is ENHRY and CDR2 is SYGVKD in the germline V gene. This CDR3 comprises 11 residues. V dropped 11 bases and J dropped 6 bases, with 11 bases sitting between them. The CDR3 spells CAYLQGNEQFF. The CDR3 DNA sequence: TGTGCCTACCTACAGGGCAATGAGCAGTTCTTC.

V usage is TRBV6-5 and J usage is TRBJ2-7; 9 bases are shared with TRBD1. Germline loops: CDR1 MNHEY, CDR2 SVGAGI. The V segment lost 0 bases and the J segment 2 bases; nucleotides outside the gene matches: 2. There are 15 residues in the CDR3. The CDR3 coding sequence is TGTGCCAGCAGTTACTCGCGGGACAGGGCCTACGAGCAGTACTTC. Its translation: CASSYSRDRAYEQYF.

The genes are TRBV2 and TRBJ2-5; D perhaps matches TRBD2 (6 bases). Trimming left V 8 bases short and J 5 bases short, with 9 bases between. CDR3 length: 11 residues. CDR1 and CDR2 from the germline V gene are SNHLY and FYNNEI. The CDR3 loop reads CASQGGETQYF. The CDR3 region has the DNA TGTGCCAGCCAGGGAGGCGAGACCCAGTACTTC.

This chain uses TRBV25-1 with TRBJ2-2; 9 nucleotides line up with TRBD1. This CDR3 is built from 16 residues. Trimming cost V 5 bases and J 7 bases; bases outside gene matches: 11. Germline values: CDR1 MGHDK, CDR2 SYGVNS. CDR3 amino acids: CASSLVQGARVGELFF. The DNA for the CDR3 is TGTGCCAGCAGTTTGGTACAGGGGGCTAGGGTCGGGGAGCTGTTTTTT. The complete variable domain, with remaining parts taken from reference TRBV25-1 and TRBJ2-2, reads EADIYQTPRYLVIGTGKKITLECSQTMGHDKMYWYQQDPGMELHLIHYSYGVNSTEKGDLSSESTVSRIRTEHFPLTLESARPSHTSQYLCASSLVQGARVGELFFGEGSRLTVL.

CDR3 in DNA: TGTGCCAGCAGTTTGACAGGGTATCACACTGAAGCTTTCTTT. It is translated as CASSLTGYHTEAFF. The V call is TRBV6-5, the J call TRBJ1-1, with TRBD1 identical over 7 bases. The V gene's germline CDR1 is MNHEY and CDR2 SVGAGI. With 4 bases clipped from V and 3 bases from J, the junction kept 5 bases outside the gene matches. This CDR3 has 14 amino acids.

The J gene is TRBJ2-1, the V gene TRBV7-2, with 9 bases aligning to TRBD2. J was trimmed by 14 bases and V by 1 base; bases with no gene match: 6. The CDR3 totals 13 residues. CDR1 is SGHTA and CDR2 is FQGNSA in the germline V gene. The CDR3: CASSLVLAGREFF. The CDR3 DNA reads TGTGCCAGCAGCTTAGTCCTAGCGGGGCGGGAGTTCTTC.

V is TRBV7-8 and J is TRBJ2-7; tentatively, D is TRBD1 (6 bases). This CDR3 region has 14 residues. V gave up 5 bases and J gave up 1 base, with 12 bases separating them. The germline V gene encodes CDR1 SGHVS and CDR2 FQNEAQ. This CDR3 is CASSLGGQSYEQYF. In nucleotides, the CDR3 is TGTGCCAGCAGCCTAGGCGGACAGTCCTACGAGCAGTACTTC. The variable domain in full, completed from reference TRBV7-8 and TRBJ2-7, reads GAGVSQSPRYKVAKRGQDVALRCDPISGHVSLFWYQQALGQGPEFLTYFQNEAQLDKSGLPSDRFFAERPEGSVSTLKIQRTQQEDSAVYLCASSLGGQSYEQYFGPGTRLTVT.

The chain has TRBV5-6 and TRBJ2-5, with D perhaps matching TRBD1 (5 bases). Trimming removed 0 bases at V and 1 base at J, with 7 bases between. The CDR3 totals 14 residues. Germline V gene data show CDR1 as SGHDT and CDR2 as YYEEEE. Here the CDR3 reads CASSLVQGQETQYF. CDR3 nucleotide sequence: TGTGCCAGCAGCTTGGTTCAGGGCCAAGAGACCCAGTACTTC.